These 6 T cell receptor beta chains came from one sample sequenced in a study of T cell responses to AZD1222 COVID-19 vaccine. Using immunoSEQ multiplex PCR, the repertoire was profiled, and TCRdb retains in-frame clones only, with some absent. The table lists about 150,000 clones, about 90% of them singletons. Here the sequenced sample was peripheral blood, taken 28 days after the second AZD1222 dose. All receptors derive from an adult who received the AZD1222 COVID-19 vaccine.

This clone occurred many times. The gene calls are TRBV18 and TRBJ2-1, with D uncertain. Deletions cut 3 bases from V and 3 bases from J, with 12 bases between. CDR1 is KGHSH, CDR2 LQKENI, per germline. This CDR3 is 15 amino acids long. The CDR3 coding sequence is TGTGCCAGCTCACCGGCAGCAGGAGACTACAATGAGCAGTTCTTC. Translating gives CASSPAAGDYNEQFF.

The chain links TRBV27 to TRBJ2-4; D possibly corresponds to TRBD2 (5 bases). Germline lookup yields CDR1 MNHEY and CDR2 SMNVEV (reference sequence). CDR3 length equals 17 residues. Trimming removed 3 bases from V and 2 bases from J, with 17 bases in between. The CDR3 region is CASSFSSRVRTKNIQYF. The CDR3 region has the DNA TGTGCCAGCAGTTTTAGTTCGCGGGTAAGAACCAAAAACATTCAGTACTTC.

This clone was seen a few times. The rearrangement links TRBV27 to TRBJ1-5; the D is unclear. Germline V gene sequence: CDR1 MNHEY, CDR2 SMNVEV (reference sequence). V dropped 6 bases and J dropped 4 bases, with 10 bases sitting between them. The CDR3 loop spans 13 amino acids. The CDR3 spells CASRVQINQPQHF. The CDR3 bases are TGTGCCAGCAGGGTCCAAATAAATCAGCCCCAGCATTTT.

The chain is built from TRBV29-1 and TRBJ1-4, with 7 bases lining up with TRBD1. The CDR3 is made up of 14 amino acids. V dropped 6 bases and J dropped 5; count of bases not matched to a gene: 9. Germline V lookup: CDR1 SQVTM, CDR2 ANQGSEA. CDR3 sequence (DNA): TGCAGCGTACTTTCGCGACAGGGCAATGAAAAACTGTTTTTT. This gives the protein CSVLSRQGNEKLFF.

The CDR3 region is CASSLALPGPGELFF. CDR3 bases: TGTGCCAGCAGCTTGGCCTTGCCAGGTCCCGGGGAGCTGTTTTTT. The V and J genes are TRBV5-4 and TRBJ2-2; D call uncertain. V lost 0 bases to trimming and J lost 6 bases, with 12 bases between them. The V gene's germline CDR1 is SGHNT and CDR2 YYREEE (reference sequence). CDR3 size: 15 residues.

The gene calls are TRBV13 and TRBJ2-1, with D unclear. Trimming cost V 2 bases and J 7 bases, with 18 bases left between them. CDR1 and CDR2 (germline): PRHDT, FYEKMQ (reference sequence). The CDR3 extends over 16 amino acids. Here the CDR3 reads CASSLQSRGWGNEQFF. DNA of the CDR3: TGTGCCAGCAGCTTACAGTCTCGCGGATGGGGTAATGAGCAGTTCTTC.